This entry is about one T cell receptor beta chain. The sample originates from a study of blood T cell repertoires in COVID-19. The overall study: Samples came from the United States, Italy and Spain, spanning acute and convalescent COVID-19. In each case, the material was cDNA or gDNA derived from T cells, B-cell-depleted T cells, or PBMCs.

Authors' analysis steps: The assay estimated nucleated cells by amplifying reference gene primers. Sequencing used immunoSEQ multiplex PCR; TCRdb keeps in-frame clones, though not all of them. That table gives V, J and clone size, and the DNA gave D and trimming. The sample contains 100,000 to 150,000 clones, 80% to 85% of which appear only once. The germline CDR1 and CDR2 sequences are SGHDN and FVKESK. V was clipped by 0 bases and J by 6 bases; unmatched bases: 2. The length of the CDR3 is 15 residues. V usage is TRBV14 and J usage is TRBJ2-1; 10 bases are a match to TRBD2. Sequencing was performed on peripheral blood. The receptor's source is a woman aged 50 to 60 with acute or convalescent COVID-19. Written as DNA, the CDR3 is TGTGCCAGCAGCCAAGAGCTAGCGGGGGTCAATGAGCAGTTCTTC. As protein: CASSQELAGVNEQFF.